This paragraph covers one T cell receptor beta chain sequence. The data are from a study of T cell changes during pregnancy in multiple sclerosis. The assay was immunoSEQ multiplex PCR, and TCRdb's table has in-frame clones only and misses some. The sample lists around 38,000 clones; roughly 90% were seen once. Per the germline V gene, CDR1 is MNHNS and CDR2 is SASEGT. This CDR3 has 13 residues. Trimming took off 9 bases at V and 1 base at J, with 12 bases between the two ends. This specimen was CD8+ T cells from peripheral blood mononuclear cells, taken in the third trimester of pregnancy. This TCR came from a female donor with multiple sclerosis, enrolled in a pregnancy study. The V and J genes are TRBV6-1 and TRBJ1-1; D ambiguous. The CDR3 nucleotides are TGTGCCAGTCAATCCGGGGAGAACACTGAAGCTTTCTTT. Translated: CASQSGENTEAFF.